These 15 T cell receptor beta chains originate from one sample sequenced in a study of cytotoxic CD8 clonotypes in ibrutinib-treated CLL. Generated by immunoSEQ multiplex PCR, the TCRdb table keeps only in-frame clones and is missing some. The table shows 270,000 or so clones, with approximately 76% occurring only once. The starting material was PBMCs, obtained at disease progression, from a patient treated with ibrutinib. Receptors originate from a human donor with chronic lymphocytic leukemia.

The chain has TRBV7-2 and TRBJ2-3; TRBD2 aligns across 12 bases. After removal of 4 bases from V and 5 bases from J, the junction contained 16 bases not matched to a gene. The CDR3 runs to 19 residues. Germline CDR1 is SGHTA and CDR2 is FQGNSA. CDR3 in DNA: TGTGCCAGCAGCTCAACTCCCCTAGCGGGAGGGATCCGCGGAGATACGCAGTATTTT. Its translation is CASSSTPLAGGIRGDTQYF. The full variable domain, its missing parts supplied by reference TRBV7-2 and TRBJ2-3, is GAGVSQSPSNKVTEKGKDVELRCDPISGHTALYWYRQSLGQGLEFLIYFQGNSAPDKSGLPSDRFSAERTGGSVSTLTIQRTQQEDSAVYLCASSSTPLAGGIRGDTQYFGPGTRLTVL.

This clone showed up just once. The chain is built from TRBV2 and TRBJ2-7; 7 bases match TRBD1. CDR3 length equals 15 residues. CDR1 SNHLY and CDR2 FYNNEI come from the germline V gene. V lost 4 bases, J lost 1 base, and 7 bases stayed unmatched. CDR3 residues: CASSVWGQLSYEQYF. Here the CDR3 DNA reads TGTGCCAGCAGTGTCTGGGGACAGCTTTCCTACGAGCAGTACTTC.

The J gene is TRBJ2-5, the V gene TRBV19; 11 bases agree with TRBD2. Germline V gives CDR1 LNHDA, CDR2 SQIVND (reference sequence). After removal of 4 bases from V and 1 base from J, the junction contained 5 bases not matched to a gene. The CDR3 runs to 16 residues. The CDR3 DNA follows: TGTGCCAGTAGTACTAATCTAGCGGGGGGCCAAGAGACCCAGTACTTC. Its protein is CASSTNLAGGQETQYF.

This chain uses TRBV10-2 with TRBJ2-7; no reliable D call. Germline V CDR1 and CDR2: WSHSY, SAAADI. V dropped 8 bases and J dropped 8 bases, with 13 bases sitting between them. The CDR3 runs 11 residues. CDR3: CASGTLFQQYF. As DNA, the CDR3 is TGCGCCAGCGGTACGCTGTTCCAGCAGTACTTC.

V usage is TRBV29-1 and J usage is TRBJ2-7; 8 bases agree with TRBD1. V was pared by 5 bases and J by 6 bases, with 6 bases of the junction left unmatched. CDR1 is SQVTM and CDR2 is ANQGSEA in the germline V gene. CDR3 length: 12 residues. Here the CDR3 DNA reads TGCAGCGTTTCGGACAGGGCCGGCGAGCAGTACTTC. This sequence encodes CSVSDRAGEQYF.

The rearrangement links TRBV19 to TRBJ2-3; TRBD2 matches 12 bases. Per the germline V gene, CDR1 is LNHDA and CDR2 is SQIVND (reference sequence). This CDR3 spans 14 amino acids. The V segment lost 4 bases and the J segment 4 bases; nucleotides outside the gene matches: 0. The CDR3 loop is CASSTSGGADTQYF. The CDR3 region has the DNA TGTGCCAGTAGTACTAGCGGGGGGGCAGATACGCAGTATTTT.

The gene calls are TRBV19 and TRBJ2-1; no definite D call. Trimming took 3 bases from V and 5 from J, leaving 20 bases between them. The length of the CDR3 is 17 residues. Germline CDR1 and CDR2: LNHDA and SQIVND (reference sequence). CDR3 amino acids: CASSIPSLDLKDNEQFF. CDR3 nucleotide sequence: TGTGCCAGTAGTATCCCCTCGCTGGACCTGAAAGACAATGAGCAGTTCTTC. The entire variable domain, with the rest obtained from reference TRBV19 and TRBJ2-1, is as follows: DGGITQSPKYLFRKEGQNVTLSCEQNLNHDAMYWYRQDPGQGLRLIYYSQIVNDFQKGDIAEGYSVSREKKESFPLTVTSAQKNPTAFYLCASSIPSLDLKDNEQFFGPGTRLTVL.

A few counts support this clone. V gene TRBV20-1 combines with J gene TRBJ1-2; 7 bases fit TRBD1. This CDR3 has 11 residues. The germline V gene has CDR1 DFQATT and CDR2 SNEGSKA (reference sequence). Trimming took 7 bases from V and 14 from J; bases not matched to a gene: 13. The CDR3 here is CSVEGAPSVTF. DNA for the CDR3: TGCAGTGTCGAGGGGGCTCCATCAGTGACCTTC.

This chain connects TRBV13 to TRBJ2-3, with 9 bases matching TRBD2. CDR3 length: 15 amino acids. Germline CDR1 is PRHDT and CDR2 is FYEKMQ (reference sequence). V lost 1 base, J lost 3 bases, and 2 bases stayed unmatched. In DNA form, the CDR3 reads TGTGCCAGCAGCTTAGCTAGCGGGGTTACAGATACGCAGTATTTT. Residues: CASSLASGVTDTQYF.

V is TRBV9 and J is TRBJ2-3, with TRBD2 identical over 7 bases. The J segment lost 5 bases and the V segment lost 0 bases, leaving 6 bases of the junction unmatched. The length of the CDR3 is 15 residues. The germline gives CDR1 SGDLS, CDR2 YYNGEE. The CDR3 is CASSVVSGPVDTQYF. The CDR3 region has the DNA TGTGCCAGCAGCGTAGTTAGCGGGCCCGTAGATACGCAGTATTTT.

The genes are TRBV25-1 and TRBJ2-2, with D hard to call. V was cut by 8 bases and J by 4 bases, with 8 bases left in between. This CDR3 is 12 amino acids long. Germline V gene sequence: CDR1 MGHDK, CDR2 SYGVNS. CDR3 nucleotide sequence: TGTGCCAGCGACATAGGCACCGGGGAGCTGTTTTTT. This sequence encodes CASDIGTGELFF.

This sequence joins TRBV4-1 and TRBJ2-6; the D gene could be TRBD1 or TRBD2 (5 bases each). V was clipped by 6 bases and J by 1 base, with 31 bases between them. The CDR3 is 22 residues long. Looked up from germline, CDR1 is MGHRA and CDR2 is YSYEKL. In DNA, the CDR3 is TGCGCCAGCAGTTTTGCCCCTCTCCTCCGGGACCCGAAAACGTCTGGGGCCAACGTCCTGACTTTC. It specifies CASSFAPLLRDPKTSGANVLTF.

The chain carries TRBV18 and TRBJ1-5, with D perhaps matching TRBD1 (5 bases). V shed 3 bases and J shed 0 bases, with 18 bases lying between them. This CDR3 region has 18 residues. Germline V lookup: CDR1 KGHSH, CDR2 LQKENI. The CDR3 bases are TGTGCCAGCTCACCCAGGGCAGGGAGCTTTTATAGCAATCAGCCCCAGCATTTT. Translated, it gives CASSPRAGSFYSNQPQHF.

The chain is built from TRBV10-3 and TRBJ2-7, with D tentatively TRBD1 or TRBD2 (5 bases each). Germline CDR1 ENHRY, CDR2 SYGVKD. With 6 bases removed from V and 8 bases from J, the gap between germline ends came to 14 bases. The CDR3 consists of 12 residues. In DNA form, the CDR3 reads TGTGCCATCAGGTCCGGGACGGCAAAGCAGTACTTC. Amino acid sequence: CAIRSGTAKQYF.

The rearrangement links TRBV7-2 to TRBJ1-1, with unresolved D. The germline gives CDR1 SGHTA, CDR2 FQGNSA. The V gene lost 2 bases and the J gene lost 1 base, with 2 bases spanning the gap. The CDR3 totals 12 residues. The CDR3 DNA sequence: TGTGCCAGCAGCTTACAGAACACTGAAGCTTTCTTT. Residues: CASSLQNTEAFF.